The sequence of this TCR beta chain was determined in a study of OX40 agonist ivuxolimab in advanced cancers. As for the study in general: Subjects had a mean age of roughly 60 years, with a range of about 20 to 85; 82.7% were male. Regarding the study as a whole: Blood T cells, both CD4+ and CD8+, expanded clonally by week 6 at 0.1 to 3.0 mg/kg.

The germline V gene has CDR1 SGDLS and CDR2 YYNGEE. This CDR3 is 15 amino acids long. Trimming removed 0 bases at V and 5 bases at J, with 14 bases between. This clone turned up a few times. The antigen is not known. On cycle 4 day 1 and cycle 7 day 1, as well as at baseline, blood was sampled. This table comes from immunoSEQ multiplex PCR, and its TCRdb copy is limited to in-frame clones, with some not included. The data show 35,000 to 40,000 clones, around 82% seen once. This sequence joins TRBV9 and TRBJ1-1, with D possibly TRBD1 on 6 matching bases. The sequencing here drew on CD4+ or CD8+ T cells sorted from blood, taken in a trial of the OX40 agonist ivuxolimab. The origin of this receptor is an adult with an advanced solid tumor such as melanoma, head and neck, liver or kidney cancer. CDR3 sequence reads: CASSVGLGAKTEAFF. CDR3 in DNA: TGTGCCAGCAGCGTAGGGCTGGGGGCAAAAACTGAAGCTTTCTTT. The whole variable domain, filled in from reference TRBV9 and TRBJ1-1, reads DSGVTQTPKHLITATGQRVTLRCSPRSGDLSVYWYQQSLDQGLQFLIQYYNGEERAKGNILERFSAQQFPDLHSELNLSSLELGDSALYFCASSVGLGAKTEAFFGQGTRLTVV.